These 8 T cell receptor beta chains share one sample of origin, sequenced in a study of T cells in Graves' hyperthyroidism and ophthalmopathy. TCR beta CDR3 regions were amplified from RNA transcripts. HTBI primers were employed in a first-round RT-PCR of the TCR CDR3. TCRdb re-derived calls from the multiplex PCR reads in MiXCR, one entry per CDR3 protein. Altogether 390,000 or so distinct CDR3 sequences are present, under 15% being singletons, with the ten largest covering over 10%. The sequenced sample was blood. The receptors were sampled from a man in his late teens or twenties with Graves' ophthalmopathy.

This clonotype has more than one count but fewer than ten. The J gene is TRBJ1-6, the V gene TRBV5-1; 7 nucleotides align to TRBD1. V dropped 0 bases and J dropped 6; count of bases not matched to a gene: 6. CDR3 length: 16 residues. The V gene's germline CDR1 is SGHRS and CDR2 YFSETQ. DNA of the CDR3: TGCGCCAGCAGCTTGGGACAGGGCGTCTTTAATTCACCCCTCCACTTT. Translation: CASSLGQGVFNSPLHF.

The table lists this clonotype with a few counts. The chain combines TRBV27 with TRBJ1-5, with D possibly being TRBD1 (6 bases). V lost 5 bases and J 9 bases, leaving 17 bases between the germline ends. The CDR3 covers 14 residues. Germline V gene sequence: CDR1 MNHEY, CDR2 SMNVEV (reference sequence). In nucleotides, the CDR3 is TGTGCCAGCAGTCGGGTCCACAGGGCACGGCCCCAGCATTTT. This codes for CASSRVHRARPQHF.

Ten or more counts support this clonotype. The CDR3 DNA reads as TGTGCCAGCGCAACTAGCGGGAGCTACAATGAGCAGTTCTTC. Protein product: CASATSGSYNEQFF. This chain uses TRBV6-1 with TRBJ2-1; TRBD2 matches 11 bases. This CDR3 spans 14 amino acids. Germline V gene sequence: CDR1 MNHNS, CDR2 SASEGT. The V and J ends lost 8 bases and 3 bases, in that order; junction bases with no gene match: 3.

This clonotype appeared many times. As DNA, the CDR3 is TGTGCCGACAGGGCGGACACCGGGGAGCTGTTTTTT. This codes for CADRADTGELFF. The chain couples TRBV5-8 to TRBJ2-2, with 7 bases fitting TRBD1. There are 12 residues in the CDR3. The J segment lost 3 bases and the V segment lost 10 bases, leaving 3 bases of the junction unmatched. Looked up from germline, CDR1 is SGHTS and CDR2 is YDEGEE.

This clonotype was observed at least ten times. V gene TRBV2 combines with J gene TRBJ1-2; a possible D gene is TRBD1 (6 bases). Trimming cost V 5 bases and J 9 bases, with 13 bases left between them. There are 12 residues in the CDR3. Germline V gene sequence: CDR1 SNHLY, CDR2 FYNNEI. This chain's CDR3 is CASSTRGASYTF. For the CDR3, the DNA is TGTGCCAGCAGTACGCGGGGGGCGAGCTACACCTTC. The full variable domain, rest sourced from reference TRBV2 and TRBJ1-2, is EPEVTQTPSHQVTQMGQEVILRCVPISNHLYFYWYRQILGQKVEFLVSFYNNEISEKSEIFDDQFSVERPDGSNFTLKIRSTKLEDSAMYFCASSTRGASYTFGSGTRLTVV.

At least ten counts were recorded for this clonotype. The V gene is TRBV12-3 or TRBV12-4, the J gene TRBJ2-7; TRBD1 aligns across 7 bases. The CDR3 is 15 amino acids. V lost 10 bases and J lost 2; bases outside the gene matches: 14. The CDR3 nucleotides read TGTGCCATCCCCCCTAGGAGACAGGGTGCCTACGAGCAGTACTTC. Amino acid sequence: CAIPPRRQGAYEQYF.

This clonotype was counted many times. This sequence joins TRBV9 and TRBJ2-2, with no clear D. This CDR3 comprises 13 residues. Germline V CDR1 and CDR2: SGDLS, YYNGEE. Trimming pared 1 base from V and 5 bases from J, leaving 6 bases between. The CDR3 sequence is CASSVTTTGELFF. The CDR3 coding sequence is TGTGCCAGCAGCGTAACGACTACCGGGGAGCTGTTTTTT.

This clonotype was recorded at least ten times. This chain connects TRBV30 to TRBJ1-2; D possibly corresponds to TRBD1 (6 bases). The CDR3 has 13 residues. Trimming stripped 0 bases from V and 8 bases from J, with 13 bases between. The germline gives CDR1 GTSNPN, CDR2 SVGIG (reference sequence). CDR3 nucleotides: TGTGCCTGGAGTGTATCTGCAGGGGACGGCTACACCTTC. Its translation is CAWSVSAGDGYTF.